This TCR beta chain was identified in a study of T cell repertoires in cytomegalovirus infection. Study-level information: CMV epitopes, recently identified HLA-C-restricted and well-studied HLA-B-restricted, were used. It was the public TCR beta signatures that indicated both CMV infection and matching HLA type. Study outcomes and limitations: Predominance within the ex vivo response was attributable to HLA-C-restricted CMV-specific TCR beta clonotypes. Pooled public TCR beta family frequency picked out CMV carriers with the relevant HLA.

Germline assignment: CDR1 ENHRY and CDR2 SYGVKD. V was cut by 6 bases and J by 2 bases, with 11 bases left in between. The CDR3 has 13 residues. This clonotype was picked up a small number of times. Its target is unknown. TCRdb fed the reads into MiXCR, producing one record per CDR3 protein. Of around 770,000 distinct CDR3 sequences in the sample, roughly 29% are singletons; the top ten hold around 14%. The TCR originated in a human donor in good health (CMV status not recorded). Some clones in this sample may be carry-over from other donors' samples. The V gene is TRBV10-3, the J gene TRBJ2-7; D might be TRBD1 or TRBD2, each matching 5 bases. Sequencing used cultured CD8+ T cells from PBMCs, obtained from culture after CMV antigen stimulation. As DNA, the CDR3 is TGTGCCATCAGAGTAGGGGAGCCCTACGAGCAGTACTTC. This encodes CAIRVGEPYEQYF.